The 12 T cell receptor beta chains given below trace back to one sample, sequenced in a study of regulatory T cells in long-lasting Graves disease (dated by TCRdb to the early 2020s). The time point label, read with the paper, signifies: newly diagnosed GD, antithyroid drugs for less than 3 months. For both TCR sequencing and RNA sequencing, RNA was extracted from PBMCs using TRIzol. Library preparation used multiplex PCR. Sequencing relied on an Illumina HiSeq 4000. TCR beta libraries were built with iRepertoire HTBI primers and Arm-PCR amplification of CDR3 regions. Starting from the raw public reads, TCRdb applied fastp trimming at Q25, assembled clones with MiXCR and retained in-frame beta chains. Identical CDR3 proteins give one entry, which carries the most common genes and DNA. This sample comprises about 470,000 distinct CDR3 sequences, roughly 15% of them detected only once. Together, the top ten hold 12% of the sample.

The sample was also linked to a second study, of T cells in Graves' hyperthyroidism and ophthalmopathy.

The sequenced sample was peripheral blood mononuclear cells (PBMCs), obtained at new diagnosis, from a patient treated with antithyroid drugs. The receptors here all came from a man aged 35 to 55 with Graves disease. Donor details come from another sample of the same person, matched by shared clones.

This clonotype was detected many times. V and J are TRBV9 and TRBJ2-3; TRBD1 agrees at 9 bases. Per germline, CDR1 SGDLS and CDR2 YYNGEE. The V segment lost 3 bases and the J segment 5 bases; nucleotides outside the gene matches: 10. The CDR3 length is 16 residues. The CDR3 DNA sequence: TGTGCCAGCAGCGCAAGCATAGGACAGGGGAAAGATACGCAGTATTTT. Protein: CASSASIGQGKDTQYF.

V gene TRBV7-9 combines with J gene TRBJ2-5, with D hard to call. Trimming took 5 bases from V and 1 from J, leaving 17 bases between them. The CDR3 is 16 residues long. Germline V gene data show CDR1 as SEHNR and CDR2 as FQNEAQ (reference sequence). Here the CDR3 reads CASSQTGIKFQETQYF. The CDR3 DNA reads as TGTGCCAGCAGCCAAACGGGTATCAAGTTCCAAGAGACCCAGTACTTC.

This clonotype was detected only once. A far larger clone is only one base removed, so a read error is likely. The rearrangement joins TRBV6-2 or TRBV6-3 to TRBJ2-5, with 14 bases matching TRBD2. With 6 bases clipped from V and 3 bases from J, the junction kept 15 bases outside the gene matches. Germline loops: CDR1 MNHEY, CDR2 SVGEGT. The CDR3 runs to 19 residues. CDR3 bases: TGTGCCAGCAGCCTAGGGAGGACTAGCGGGAGGTTAGGGAAAGAGACCCAGTACTTC. Its protein product is CASSLGRTSGRLGKETQYF.

This clonotype was recorded many times. The gene calls are TRBV28 and TRBJ2-7; a weak D match, TRBD2 (6 bases). V dropped 7 bases and J dropped 2 bases, with 12 bases sitting between them. The CDR3 consists of 13 residues. Germline assignment: CDR1 MDHEN and CDR2 SYDVKM. The CDR3 reads CASMRGSAYEQYF. CDR3 nucleotide sequence: TGTGCCAGCATGCGGGGCAGTGCCTACGAGCAGTACTTC.

This clonotype was seen many times. V usage is TRBV7-9 and J usage is TRBJ1-6; no clear D gene. The V and J ends lost 0 bases and 13 bases respectively, with 19 bases between them. CDR1 and CDR2 from the germline V gene are SEHNR and FQNEAQ (reference sequence). The CDR3 is 16 amino acids. This CDR3 reads CASSLARSAAWSPLHF. The CDR3 region has the DNA TGTGCCAGCAGCTTAGCTAGGTCGGCAGCTTGGAGTCCCCTCCACTTT.

The table lists this clonotype with many counts. V is TRBV5-1 and J is TRBJ1-3, with D uncertain. Germline-derived CDR1 and CDR2 are SGHRS and YFSETQ. Deletions cut 0 bases from V and 7 bases from J, with 11 bases between. CDR3 length equals 14 residues. The CDR3 bases are TGCGCCAGCAGCTTGGGGAACGCCCGGAACACCATATATTTT. Translating it yields CASSLGNARNTIYF.

This clonotype was seen many times. The chain combines TRBV20-1 with TRBJ2-7; possibly TRBD2 for D (6 bases). Looked up from germline, CDR1 is DFQATT and CDR2 is SNEGSKA (reference sequence). Trimming removed 3 bases from V and 5 bases from J, with 11 bases in between. The CDR3 has 12 amino acids. The CDR3 reads CSASSWGDEQYF. As DNA, the CDR3 is TGCAGTGCTAGCTCCTGGGGGGACGAGCAGTACTTC.

This clonotype was seen at least ten times. The DNA of the CDR3 is TGTGCCAGCAGCCAGGAGCGGTGGGGTTCTAGCGGGAGGGCCGATGAGCAGTTCTTC. It translates to CASSQERWGSSGRADEQFF. J is TRBJ2-1 and V is TRBV3-1, with TRBD2 identical over 12 bases. Unmatched junction bases numbered 17, after V lost 3 bases and J lost 8 bases. CDR1 is LGHDT, CDR2 YNNKEL, per germline (reference sequence). CDR3 length: 19 residues.

The rearrangement uses TRBV28 and TRBJ1-6, with 7 positions matching TRBD1. Losses at the gene ends were 6 bases for V and 7 bases for J; bases not matched to a gene: 9. Germline V gene data show CDR1 as MDHEN and CDR2 as SYDVKM. The CDR3 contains 15 residues. CDR3 nucleotide sequence: TGTGCCAGCAGACCTTCGACAGGGTTCAATTCACCCCTCCACTTT. Its translation: CASRPSTGFNSPLHF.

This clonotype showed up many times. The chain uses TRBV7-2 and TRBJ1-1; unclear D gene. V was pared by 2 bases and J by 1 base, with 5 bases between. The CDR3 totals 13 residues. Germline-derived CDR1 and CDR2 are SGHTA and FQGNSA. CDR3 protein: CASSLRQNTEAFF. CDR3 nucleotide sequence: TGTGCCAGCAGCTTAAGGCAGAACACTGAAGCTTTCTTT.

The chain couples TRBV7-8 to TRBJ2-7; tentatively, D is TRBD1 (9 bases). This CDR3 is built from 17 residues. The V end lost 1 base, the J end lost 3 bases, and 19 bases lay between the germline ends. Germline V gives CDR1 SGHVS, CDR2 FQNEAQ. The CDR3 nucleotides are TGTGCCAGCAGCTTAGATCGGGAGGGGACAGGGATCTACGAGCAGTACTTC. Amino acids: CASSLDREGTGIYEQYF. The full variable domain, in which reference TRBV7-8 and TRBJ2-7 provide the parts outside the CDR3, is GAGVSQSPRYKVAKRGQDVALRCDPISGHVSLFWYQQALGQGPEFLTYFQNEAQLDKSGLPSDRFFAERPEGSVSTLKIQRTQQEDSAVYLCASSLDREGTGIYEQYFGPGTRLTVT.

The J gene is TRBJ1-6, the V gene TRBV3-1; D might be TRBD1 (6 bases). The germline V gene encodes CDR1 LGHDT and CDR2 YNNKEL (reference sequence). The CDR3 extends over 14 amino acids. V was pared by 6 bases and J by 7 bases, with 13 bases between. The DNA for the CDR3 is TGTGCCAGCAGTCCCGCCAGGGGCAATTCACCCCTCCACTTT. Its protein is CASSPARGNSPLHF.